Listed below are T cell receptor beta chains from one sample, sequenced in a study of HIV-infected patients and healthy controls. TCRdb ran MiXCR on the 5' RACE reads and lists one entry per CDR3 protein. Of around 58,000 distinct CDR3 sequences listed, 15% to 20% were seen once; the top ten hold 1.4% to 1.5%. What was sequenced was CD4+ T cells from blood. These receptors were taken from a human donor in good health. The CDR3 runs from the conserved cysteine through the conserved F or W. Fields, in order: J gene, D gene, V gene, clone size, CDR3 protein, CDR3 DNA. D genes are given only for firm matches. Clone size is not always given. Where it is, it says once, few, many or a class for expanded clones.

j_call: TRBJ1-1
d_call: TRBD1
v_call: TRBV30
clone_size: NA
cdr3_aa: CAWSWDRATEAFF
cdr3_nt: TGTGCCTGGAGTTGGGACAGGGCAACTGAAGCTTTCTTT

j_call: TRBJ2-3
d_call: NA
v_call: TRBV11-1
clone_size: NA
cdr3_aa: CASSSNTDTQYF
cdr3_nt: TGTGCCAGCAGCTCCAACACAGATACGCAGTATTTT

j_call: TRBJ1-1
d_call: NA
v_call: TRBV7-9
clone_size: NA
cdr3_aa: CASSLVTENTEAFF
cdr3_nt: TGTGCCAGCAGCTTAGTGACAGAGAACACTGAAGCTTTCTTT

j_call: TRBJ1-2
d_call: TRBD1
v_call: TRBV5-1
clone_size: NA
cdr3_aa: CASSKGQGAGTF
cdr3_nt: TGCGCCAGCAGCAAGGGACAGGGGGCCGGCACCTTC

j_call: TRBJ2-7
d_call: NA
v_call: TRBV7-2
clone_size: many
cdr3_aa: CASSLDIGFYEQYF
cdr3_nt: TGTGCCAGCAGCTTAGATATTGGGTTTTACGAGCAGTACTTC

j_call: TRBJ2-2
d_call: TRBD2
v_call: TRBV19
clone_size: once
cdr3_aa: CASSILAANTGELFF
cdr3_nt: TGTGCCAGTAGTATCCTAGCGGCGAACACCGGGGAGCTGTTTTTT

j_call: TRBJ1-2
d_call: TRBD1
v_call: TRBV29-1
clone_size: few
cdr3_aa: CSVSQGARGYTF
cdr3_nt: TGCAGCGTTTCCCAGGGGGCGAGGGGCTACACCTTC

j_call: TRBJ2-2
d_call: NA
v_call: TRBV3-1
clone_size: NA
cdr3_aa: CASSDTHLGNTGELFF
cdr3_nt: TGTGCCAGCAGCGATACCCACCTAGGAAACACCGGGGAGCTGTTTTTT

j_call: TRBJ2-7
d_call: NA
v_call: TRBV13
clone_size: NA
cdr3_aa: CASSHSSSGRGSTPYEQYF
cdr3_nt: TGTGCCAGCAGCCATAGCTCTTCGGGGCGGGGCTCCACCCCTTACGAGCAGTACTTC

j_call: TRBJ2-1
d_call: TRBD2
v_call: TRBV20-1
clone_size: NA
cdr3_aa: CSARVPGVERELYNEQFF
cdr3_nt: TGCAGTGCTAGAGTACCGGGTGTGGAGCGGGAGCTTTACAATGAGCAGTTCTTC

j_call: TRBJ2-1
d_call: NA
v_call: TRBV12-3/TRBV12-4
clone_size: NA
cdr3_aa: CASSSGHLSYNEQFF
cdr3_nt: TGTGCCAGCAGTTCCGGACACCTCTCCTACAATGAGCAGTTCTTC

j_call: TRBJ1-5
d_call: NA
v_call: TRBV19
clone_size: few
cdr3_aa: CASRFTGAQPQHF
cdr3_nt: TGTGCCAGTAGGTTTACGGGGGCTCAGCCCCAGCATTTT

j_call: TRBJ2-3
d_call: NA
v_call: TRBV9
clone_size: many
cdr3_aa: CASSVAGGGVDTQYF
cdr3_nt: TGTGCCAGCAGCGTGGCAGGGGGGGGCGTAGATACGCAGTATTTT

j_call: TRBJ1-4
d_call: TRBD1
v_call: TRBV5-1
clone_size: many
cdr3_aa: CASSSLDRASEKLFF
cdr3_nt: TGCGCCAGCAGCTCATTGGACAGGGCGAGCGAAAAACTGTTTTTT

j_call: TRBJ2-1
d_call: NA
v_call: TRBV19
clone_size: NA
cdr3_aa: CASSTGYNEQFF
cdr3_nt: TGTGCCAGTAGTACTGGTTACAATGAGCAGTTCTTC

j_call: TRBJ2-1
d_call: TRBD1
v_call: TRBV2
clone_size: few
cdr3_aa: CASSKDRGSYNEQFF
cdr3_nt: TGTGCCAGCAGTAAAGACAGGGGGTCCTACAATGAGCAGTTCTTC

j_call: TRBJ1-4
d_call: NA
v_call: TRBV6-5
clone_size: many
cdr3_aa: CASSYQGWGSEKLFF
cdr3_nt: TGTGCCAGCAGTTACCAGGGCTGGGGGAGTGAAAAACTGTTTTTT

j_call: TRBJ1-1
d_call: NA
v_call: TRBV7-2
clone_size: many
cdr3_aa: CASKKSAQEATEAFF
cdr3_nt: TGTGCCAGCAAGAAGAGTGCACAGGAGGCCACTGAAGCTTTCTTT

j_call: TRBJ1-3
d_call: NA
v_call: TRBV19
clone_size: NA
cdr3_aa: CAAGPRTSPSGNTIYF
cdr3_nt: TGTGCAGCGGGGCCTCGGACCAGCCCCTCTGGAAACACCATATATTTT

j_call: TRBJ1-3
d_call: NA
v_call: TRBV20-1
clone_size: few
cdr3_aa: CSASRRGSGSGNTIYF
cdr3_nt: TGCAGTGCCTCAAGACGGGGTTCGGGCTCTGGAAACACCATATATTTT

j_call: TRBJ2-5
d_call: NA
v_call: TRBV11-2
clone_size: many
cdr3_aa: CASSLAGNQETQYF
cdr3_nt: TGTGCCAGCAGCTTAGCTGGGAATCAAGAGACCCAGTACTTC

j_call: TRBJ2-3
d_call: TRBD2
v_call: TRBV7-9
clone_size: NA
cdr3_aa: CASSPSSGAQYF
cdr3_nt: TGTGCCAGCAGCCCCAGCAGCGGGGCGCAGTATTTT

j_call: TRBJ2-2
d_call: NA
v_call: TRBV20-1
clone_size: NA
cdr3_aa: CSAGKTGTGELFF
cdr3_nt: TGCAGTGCTGGGAAGACAGGCACCGGGGAGCTGTTTTTT

j_call: TRBJ2-7
d_call: NA
v_call: TRBV10-2
clone_size: many
cdr3_aa: CASSGSSRAPLEQYF
cdr3_nt: TGCGCCAGCAGTGGATCGTCCCGGGCCCCCCTCGAGCAGTACTTC

j_call: TRBJ2-1
d_call: NA
v_call: TRBV10-2
clone_size: NA
cdr3_aa: CASSEAVGEQFF
cdr3_nt: TGCGCCAGCAGTGAGGCAGTAGGCGAGCAGTTCTTC

j_call: TRBJ2-7
d_call: TRBD1
v_call: TRBV20-1
clone_size: NA
cdr3_aa: CSAREEVTGGYEQYF
cdr3_nt: TGCAGTGCTAGAGAGGAGGTGACAGGGGGTTACGAGCAGTACTTC

j_call: TRBJ1-1
d_call: NA
v_call: TRBV2
clone_size: NA
cdr3_aa: CASSSSGGNTEAFF
cdr3_nt: TGTGCCAGCAGTTCGTCCGGGGGGAACACTGAAGCTTTCTTT

j_call: TRBJ2-6
d_call: TRBD2
v_call: TRBV10-3
clone_size: many
cdr3_aa: CAIRGGAGGSGANVLTF
cdr3_nt: TGTGCCATCCGAGGGGGAGCGGGGGGATCTGGGGCCAACGTCCTGACTTTC

j_call: TRBJ1-1
d_call: NA
v_call: TRBV5-1
clone_size: many
cdr3_aa: CASSSVREAFF
cdr3_nt: TGCGCCAGCAGCTCAGTGAGGGAAGCTTTCTTT

j_call: TRBJ2-5
d_call: NA
v_call: TRBV2
clone_size: few
cdr3_aa: CASSDGPKETQYF
cdr3_nt: TGTGCCAGCAGTGACGGTCCGAAGGAGACCCAGTACTTC

j_call: TRBJ1-1
d_call: NA
v_call: TRBV7-6
clone_size: NA
cdr3_aa: CASSQTPGVNTEAFF
cdr3_nt: TGTGCCAGCAGCCAAACCCCAGGCGTGAACACTGAAGCTTTCTTT

j_call: TRBJ2-5
d_call: NA
v_call: TRBV4-2
clone_size: few
cdr3_aa: CASSQEIQRQETQYF
cdr3_nt: TGTGCCAGCAGCCAAGAAATACAGCGACAAGAGACCCAGTACTTC

j_call: TRBJ1-1
d_call: NA
v_call: TRBV5-4
clone_size: NA
cdr3_aa: CASSLVGAYEAFF
cdr3_nt: TGTGCCAGCAGCTTGGTTGGGGCATATGAAGCTTTCTTT

j_call: TRBJ2-2
d_call: TRBD2
v_call: TRBV4-1
clone_size: many
cdr3_aa: CASSRGLAGATGELFF
cdr3_nt: TGCGCCAGCAGCCGCGGACTAGCGGGAGCCACCGGGGAGCTGTTTTTT

j_call: TRBJ2-1
d_call: NA
v_call: TRBV7-9
clone_size: NA
cdr3_aa: CASSFIQRADEQFF
cdr3_nt: TGTGCCAGCAGCTTTATCCAGAGGGCCGATGAGCAGTTCTTC

j_call: TRBJ1-2
d_call: NA
v_call: TRBV5-4
clone_size: few
cdr3_aa: CASSLAEGNYGYTF
cdr3_nt: TGTGCCAGCAGCTTGGCGGAGGGGAACTATGGCTACACCTTC

j_call: TRBJ2-1
d_call: NA
v_call: TRBV20-1
clone_size: many
cdr3_aa: CSARDQAVTSPYNEQFF
cdr3_nt: TGCAGTGCTAGAGATCAGGCCGTTACTTCCCCTTACAATGAGCAGTTCTTC

j_call: TRBJ1-2
d_call: NA
v_call: TRBV6-5
clone_size: few
cdr3_aa: CASRTVTNYGYTF
cdr3_nt: TGTGCCAGCAGGACAGTCACTAACTATGGCTACACCTTC

j_call: TRBJ2-1
d_call: TRBD1
v_call: TRBV2
clone_size: NA
cdr3_aa: CASSEEGTGTYNEQFF
cdr3_nt: TGTGCCAGCAGTGAAGAGGGGACAGGGACCTACAATGAGCAGTTCTTC

j_call: TRBJ1-1
d_call: TRBD1
v_call: TRBV7-6
clone_size: many
cdr3_aa: CASSPQGDRNTEAFF
cdr3_nt: TGTGCCAGCAGCCCACAGGGGGATAGGAACACTGAAGCTTTCTTT

j_call: TRBJ1-3
d_call: NA
v_call: TRBV29-1
clone_size: few
cdr3_aa: CSAEVQSGNTIYF
cdr3_nt: TGCAGCGCCGAGGTACAGTCTGGAAACACCATATATTTT

j_call: TRBJ1-1
d_call: NA
v_call: TRBV6-2/TRBV6-3
clone_size: many
cdr3_aa: CASSYFAAEAFF
cdr3_nt: TGTGCCAGCAGTTACTTTGCAGCCGAAGCTTTCTTT

j_call: TRBJ2-7
d_call: TRBD1
v_call: TRBV3-1
clone_size: many
cdr3_aa: CASSYRDRGSYEQYF
cdr3_nt: TGTGCCAGCAGCTACCGCGACAGGGGGTCCTACGAGCAGTACTTC

j_call: TRBJ1-2
d_call: TRBD1
v_call: TRBV12-3/TRBV12-4
clone_size: NA
cdr3_aa: CASSLVTGEGYTF
cdr3_nt: TGTGCCAGCAGTTTAGTAACAGGGGAGGGCTACACCTTC

j_call: TRBJ2-7
d_call: TRBD2
v_call: TRBV7-2
clone_size: NA
cdr3_aa: CASSSSGGAFYEQYF
cdr3_nt: TGTGCCAGCAGCTCAAGCGGGGGGGCATTTTACGAGCAGTACTTC

j_call: TRBJ1-4
d_call: TRBD1
v_call: TRBV19
clone_size: NA
cdr3_aa: CASSNEGQFNEKLFF
cdr3_nt: TGTGCCAGTAGCAATGAGGGACAGTTTAATGAAAAACTGTTTTTT

j_call: TRBJ2-3
d_call: NA
v_call: TRBV20-1
clone_size: many
cdr3_aa: CSGKRLDWNTDTQYF
cdr3_nt: TGCAGTGGAAAGAGACTGGACTGGAACACAGATACGCAGTATTTT

j_call: TRBJ1-3
d_call: TRBD1
v_call: TRBV5-6
clone_size: few
cdr3_aa: CASSRQGSSGNTIYF
cdr3_nt: TGTGCCAGCAGCAGACAGGGAAGCTCTGGAAACACCATATATTTT

j_call: TRBJ2-1
d_call: NA
v_call: TRBV19
clone_size: once
cdr3_aa: CASSASGSEQYNEQFF
cdr3_nt: TGTGCCAGTAGTGCCAGCGGGTCCGAACAGTACAATGAGCAGTTCTTC

j_call: TRBJ2-6
d_call: NA
v_call: TRBV13
clone_size: many
cdr3_aa: CASSVPVGVLTF
cdr3_nt: TGTGCCAGCAGCGTGCCGGTAGGCGTCCTGACTTTC

j_call: TRBJ2-7
d_call: NA
v_call: TRBV29-1
clone_size: few
cdr3_aa: CSVGPREYSYEQYF
cdr3_nt: TGCAGCGTTGGCCCCCGAGAGTACTCCTACGAGCAGTACTTC

j_call: TRBJ2-7
d_call: TRBD2
v_call: TRBV20-1
clone_size: few
cdr3_aa: CSARGPTSGSSYEQYF
cdr3_nt: TGCAGTGCTAGAGGACCCACTAGCGGGAGTTCCTACGAGCAGTACTTC

j_call: TRBJ2-2
d_call: NA
v_call: TRBV7-3
clone_size: NA
cdr3_aa: CASSPPGPPGELFF
cdr3_nt: TGTGCCAGCAGCCCACCGGGGCCGCCCGGGGAGCTGTTTTTT

j_call: TRBJ2-3
d_call: TRBD2
v_call: TRBV6-1
clone_size: few
cdr3_aa: CASSEGLAGTDTQYF
cdr3_nt: TGTGCCAGCAGTGAAGGGCTAGCGGGCACAGATACGCAGTATTTT

j_call: TRBJ1-4
d_call: NA
v_call: TRBV19
clone_size: NA
cdr3_aa: CASSIVGRSTNEKLFF
cdr3_nt: TGTGCCAGTAGTATCGTGGGACGGTCAACTAATGAAAAACTGTTTTTT

j_call: TRBJ2-3
d_call: NA
v_call: TRBV11-1
clone_size: NA
cdr3_aa: CASSSQSFTDTQYF
cdr3_nt: TGTGCCAGCAGCTCCCAGTCCTTCACAGATACGCAGTATTTT

j_call: TRBJ1-2
d_call: TRBD1
v_call: TRBV18
clone_size: few
cdr3_aa: CASSRIAGTEVERPYGYTF
cdr3_nt: TGTGCCAGCTCACGAATCGCCGGGACAGAGGTCGAAAGGCCTTATGGCTACACCTTC

j_call: TRBJ1-3
d_call: TRBD1
v_call: TRBV5-1
clone_size: few
cdr3_aa: CASSFGQGLGIGIYF
cdr3_nt: TGCGCCAGCAGCTTTGGACAGGGCCTTGGGATTGGCATATATTTT

j_call: TRBJ1-1
d_call: NA
v_call: TRBV18
clone_size: few
cdr3_aa: CASSPGPGRGSSTEAFF
cdr3_nt: TGTGCCAGCTCACCTGGGCCCGGCAGGGGCTCGAGCACTGAAGCTTTCTTT

j_call: TRBJ1-1
d_call: NA
v_call: TRBV30
clone_size: NA
cdr3_aa: CAWSGDLRIAFF
cdr3_nt: TGTGCCTGGAGTGGGGACCTTCGTATAGCTTTCTTT